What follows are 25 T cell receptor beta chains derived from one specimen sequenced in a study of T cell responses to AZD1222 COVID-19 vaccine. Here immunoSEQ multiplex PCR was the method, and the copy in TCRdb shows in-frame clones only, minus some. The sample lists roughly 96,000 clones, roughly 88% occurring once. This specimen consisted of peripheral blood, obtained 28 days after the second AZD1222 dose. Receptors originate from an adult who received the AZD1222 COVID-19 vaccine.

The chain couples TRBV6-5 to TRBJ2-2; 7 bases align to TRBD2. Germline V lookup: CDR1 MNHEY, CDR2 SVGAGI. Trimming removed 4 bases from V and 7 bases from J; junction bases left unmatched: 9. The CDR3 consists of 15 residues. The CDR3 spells CASSSGWAGDGELFF. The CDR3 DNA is TGTGCCAGCAGTTCGGGTTGGGCGGGAGACGGGGAGCTGTTTTTT.

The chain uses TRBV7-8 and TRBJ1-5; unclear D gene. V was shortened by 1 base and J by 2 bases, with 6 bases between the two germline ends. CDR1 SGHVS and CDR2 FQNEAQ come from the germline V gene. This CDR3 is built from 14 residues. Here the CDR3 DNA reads TGTGCCAGCAGCTTAGTCTTGGGCAATCAGCCCCAGCATTTT. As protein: CASSLVLGNQPQHF.

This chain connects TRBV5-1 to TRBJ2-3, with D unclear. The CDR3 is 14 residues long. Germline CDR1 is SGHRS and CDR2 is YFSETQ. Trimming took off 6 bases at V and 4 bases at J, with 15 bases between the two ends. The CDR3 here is CASMSGWVPDTQYF. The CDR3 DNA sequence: TGCGCCAGCATGTCGGGTTGGGTCCCAGATACGCAGTATTTT.

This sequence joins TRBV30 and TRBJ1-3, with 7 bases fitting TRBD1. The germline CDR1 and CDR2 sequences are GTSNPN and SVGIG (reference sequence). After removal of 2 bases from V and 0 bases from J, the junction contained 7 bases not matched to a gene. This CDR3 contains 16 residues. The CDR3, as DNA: TGTGCCTGGAGTCGGGACAGCCCAGTCTCTGGAAACACCATATATTTT. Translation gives CAWSRDSPVSGNTIYF.

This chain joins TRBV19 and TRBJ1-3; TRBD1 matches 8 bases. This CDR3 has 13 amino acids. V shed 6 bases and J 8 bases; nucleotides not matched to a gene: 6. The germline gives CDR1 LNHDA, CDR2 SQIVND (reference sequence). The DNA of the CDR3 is TGTGCCAGTAGCCAAACAGGGGGACACACCATATATTTT. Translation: CASSQTGGHTIYF.

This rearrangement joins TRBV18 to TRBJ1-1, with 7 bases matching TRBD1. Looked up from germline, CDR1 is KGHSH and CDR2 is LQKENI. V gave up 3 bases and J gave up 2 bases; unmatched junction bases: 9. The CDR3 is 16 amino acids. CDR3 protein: CASSPQPGTANTEAFF. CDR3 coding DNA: TGTGCCAGCTCACCCCAACCCGGGACAGCTAACACTGAAGCTTTCTTT.

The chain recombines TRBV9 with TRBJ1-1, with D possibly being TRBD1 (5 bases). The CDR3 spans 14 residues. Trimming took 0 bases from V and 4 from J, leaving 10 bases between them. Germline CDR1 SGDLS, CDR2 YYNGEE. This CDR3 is CASSVEGSGTEAFF. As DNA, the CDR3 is TGTGCCAGCAGCGTAGAGGGGAGCGGCACTGAAGCTTTCTTT.

CDR3 sequence: CASREWAGSYEQYF. The DNA for the CDR3 is TGTGCCAGCAGGGAATGGGCGGGGTCCTACGAGCAGTACTTC. The chain carries TRBV27 and TRBJ2-7; D is possibly TRBD2 (6 bases). V was pared by 6 bases and J by 1 base, with 13 bases between. From germline, CDR1 is MNHEY and CDR2 SMNVEV (reference sequence). This CDR3 region has 14 residues.

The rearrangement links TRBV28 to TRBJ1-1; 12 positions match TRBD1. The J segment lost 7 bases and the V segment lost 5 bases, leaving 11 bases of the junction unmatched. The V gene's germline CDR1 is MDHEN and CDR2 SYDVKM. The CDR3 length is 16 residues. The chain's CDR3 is CASSPVRGQGAVEAFF. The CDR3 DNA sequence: TGTGCCAGCAGTCCCGTCCGGGGACAGGGGGCTGTTGAAGCTTTCTTT.

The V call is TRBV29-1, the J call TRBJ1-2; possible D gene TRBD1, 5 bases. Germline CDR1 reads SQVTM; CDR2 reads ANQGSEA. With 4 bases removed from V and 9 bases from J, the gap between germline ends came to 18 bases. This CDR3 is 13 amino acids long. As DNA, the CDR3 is TGCAGCGTTGCCGGAGGGACCCAGGATCGCTACACCTTC. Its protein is CSVAGGTQDRYTF.

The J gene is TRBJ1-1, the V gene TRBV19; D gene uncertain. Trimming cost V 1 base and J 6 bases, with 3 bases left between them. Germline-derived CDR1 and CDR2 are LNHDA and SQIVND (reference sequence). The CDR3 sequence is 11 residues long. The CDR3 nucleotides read TGTGCCAGTAGTATAGGCGCTGAAGCTTTCTTT. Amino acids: CASSIGAEAFF. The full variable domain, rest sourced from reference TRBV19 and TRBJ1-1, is DGGITQSPKYLFRKEGQNVTLSCEQNLNHDAMYWYRQDPGQGLRLIYYSQIVNDFQKGDIAEGYSVSREKKESFPLTVTSAQKNPTAFYLCASSIGAEAFFGQGTRLTVV.

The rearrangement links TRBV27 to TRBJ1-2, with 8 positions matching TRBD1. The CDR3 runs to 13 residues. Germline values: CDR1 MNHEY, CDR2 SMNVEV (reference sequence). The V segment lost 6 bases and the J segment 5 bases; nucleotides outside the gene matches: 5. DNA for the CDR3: TGTGCCAGCAGATCGACAGGGGCTTATGGCTACACCTTC. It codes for CASRSTGAYGYTF.

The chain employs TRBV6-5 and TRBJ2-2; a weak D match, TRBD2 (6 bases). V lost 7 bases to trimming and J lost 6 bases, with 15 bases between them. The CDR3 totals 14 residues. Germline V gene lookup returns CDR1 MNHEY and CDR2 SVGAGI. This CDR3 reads CASTPTGGAGELFF. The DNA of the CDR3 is TGTGCCAGCACCCCTACGGGCGGGGCCGGGGAGCTGTTTTTT.

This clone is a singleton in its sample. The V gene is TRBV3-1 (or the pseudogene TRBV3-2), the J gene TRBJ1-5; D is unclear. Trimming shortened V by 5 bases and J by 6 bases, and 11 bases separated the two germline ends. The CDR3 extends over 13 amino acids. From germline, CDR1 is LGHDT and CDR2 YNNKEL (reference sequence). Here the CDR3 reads CASSVRGSQPQHF. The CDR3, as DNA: TGTGCCAGCAGCGTACGAGGAAGTCAGCCCCAGCATTTT.

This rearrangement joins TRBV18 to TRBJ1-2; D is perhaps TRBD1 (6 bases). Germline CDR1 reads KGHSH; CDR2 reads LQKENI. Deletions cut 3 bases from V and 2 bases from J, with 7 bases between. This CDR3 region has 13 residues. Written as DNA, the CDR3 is TGTGCCAGCTCACCCGACAGGAACTATGGCTACACCTTC. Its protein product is CASSPDRNYGYTF.

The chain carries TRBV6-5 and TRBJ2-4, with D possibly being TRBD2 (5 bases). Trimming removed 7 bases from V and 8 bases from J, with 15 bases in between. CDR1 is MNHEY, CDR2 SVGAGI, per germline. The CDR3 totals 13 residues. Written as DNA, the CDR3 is TGTGCCAGCACCCCACCGGGAAGGGACATTCAGTACTTC. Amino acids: CASTPPGRDIQYF.

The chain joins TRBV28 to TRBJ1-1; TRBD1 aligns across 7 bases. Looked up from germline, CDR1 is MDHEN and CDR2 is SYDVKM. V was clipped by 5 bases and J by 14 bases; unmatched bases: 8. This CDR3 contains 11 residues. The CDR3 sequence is CASSPRDRPFF. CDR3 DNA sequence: TGTGCCAGCAGTCCGCGGGACAGACCGTTCTTT.

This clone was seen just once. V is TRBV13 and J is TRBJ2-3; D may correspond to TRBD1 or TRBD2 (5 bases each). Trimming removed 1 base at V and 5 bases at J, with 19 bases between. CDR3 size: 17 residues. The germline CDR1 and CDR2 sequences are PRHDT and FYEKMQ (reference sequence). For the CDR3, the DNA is TGTGCCAGCAGCTTAGCCCTCCAAGCGGAAGGGGTAGATACGCAGTATTTT. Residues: CASSLALQAEGVDTQYF.

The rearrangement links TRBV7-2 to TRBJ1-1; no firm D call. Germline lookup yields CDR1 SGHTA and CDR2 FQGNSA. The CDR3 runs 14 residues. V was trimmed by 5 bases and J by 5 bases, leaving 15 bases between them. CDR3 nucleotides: TGTGCCAGCAGCCTTAGATCCTGGGAGACTGAAGCTTTCTTT. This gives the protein CASSLRSWETEAFF.

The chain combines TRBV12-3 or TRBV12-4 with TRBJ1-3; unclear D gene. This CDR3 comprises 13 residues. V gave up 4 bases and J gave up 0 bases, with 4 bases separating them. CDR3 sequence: CASSSLSGNTIYF. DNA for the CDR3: TGTGCCAGCAGTTCGCTCTCTGGAAACACCATATATTTT.

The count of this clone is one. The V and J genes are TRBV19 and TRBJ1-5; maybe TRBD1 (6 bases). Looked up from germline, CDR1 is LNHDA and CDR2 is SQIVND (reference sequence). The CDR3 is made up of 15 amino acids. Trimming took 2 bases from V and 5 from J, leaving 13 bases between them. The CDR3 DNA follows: TGTGCCAGTAGTATAAGCGAGGGGGGATATCAGCCCCAGCATTTT. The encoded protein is CASSISEGGYQPQHF.

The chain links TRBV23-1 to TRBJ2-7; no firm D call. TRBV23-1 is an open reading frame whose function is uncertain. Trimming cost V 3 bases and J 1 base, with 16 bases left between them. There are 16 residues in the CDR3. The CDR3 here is CASSHPGQAPSYEQYF. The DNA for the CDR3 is TGCGCCAGCAGTCATCCGGGTCAGGCGCCTTCCTACGAGCAGTACTTC.

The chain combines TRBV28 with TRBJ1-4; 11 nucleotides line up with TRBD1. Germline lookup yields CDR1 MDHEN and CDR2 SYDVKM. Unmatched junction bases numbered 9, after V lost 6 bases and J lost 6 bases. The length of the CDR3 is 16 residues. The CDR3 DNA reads TGTGCCAGCAGAGGGACAGGGGGAAAGAATTATGAAAAACTGTTTTTT. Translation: CASRGTGGKNYEKLFF.

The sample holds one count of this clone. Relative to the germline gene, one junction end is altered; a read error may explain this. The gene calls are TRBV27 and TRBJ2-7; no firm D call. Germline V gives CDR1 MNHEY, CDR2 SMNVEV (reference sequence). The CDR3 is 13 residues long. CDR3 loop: CASSLSPSYEQCF. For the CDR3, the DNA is TGTGCCAGCAGTTTAAGTCCCTCCTACGAGCAGTGCTTC.

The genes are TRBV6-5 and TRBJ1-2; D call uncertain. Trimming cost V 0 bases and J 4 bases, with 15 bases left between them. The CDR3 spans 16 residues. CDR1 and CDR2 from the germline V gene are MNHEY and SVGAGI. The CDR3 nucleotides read TGTGCCAGCAGTTACTCGAGTGAGGTTCCTATCTATGGCTACACCTTC. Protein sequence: CASSYSSEVPIYGYTF.